Listed below are T cell receptor beta chains from one sample, sequenced in a study of blood T cell repertoires in COVID-19. TCRdb keeps only in-frame clones here, not all; method: immunoSEQ multiplex PCR. In the table there are 270,000 or so clones, around 86% of which are singletons. Specimen: peripheral blood. The receptors were sampled from a woman in her 30s with active or convalescent COVID-19. Both conserved end residues are trimmed from each CDR3. Clone sizes are given selectively: once, few, many, or a class where the clone is expanded.

clone_size: once; v_call: TRBV27; cdr3_aa: ASSFGDTQY
clone_size: NA; v_call: TRBV5-1; cdr3_aa: ASSSDGGRGETQY
clone_size: once; v_call: TRBV27; cdr3_aa: ASSFRGQETQY
clone_size: NA; v_call: TRBV18; cdr3_aa: ASSPIPGDSPLH
clone_size: NA; v_call: TRBV6-2/TRBV6-3; cdr3_aa: ASSYGLAGGLNNEQF
clone_size: NA; v_call: TRBV20-1; cdr3_aa: SASFEGGETQY
clone_size: once; v_call: TRBV19; cdr3_aa: ASSPHTDTQY
clone_size: NA; v_call: TRBV7-3; cdr3_aa: ASSMTGGGNSPLH
clone_size: NA; v_call: TRBV7-3; cdr3_aa: ASSATGASYGYT
clone_size: NA; v_call: TRBV30; cdr3_aa: AWSVSGGGSPLH
clone_size: NA; v_call: TRBV12-2; cdr3_aa: ASRLKELRTDTQY
clone_size: NA; v_call: TRBV28; cdr3_aa: ASSLTTDPSNQPQH
clone_size: NA; v_call: TRBV9; cdr3_aa: ASSTVAGGGTDTQY
clone_size: NA; v_call: TRBV28; cdr3_aa: ASSFLQGTGTEAF
clone_size: NA; v_call: TRBV7-2; cdr3_aa: ASSSRHSYEQY
clone_size: many; v_call: TRBV5-1; cdr3_aa: ASSLAASGTGELF
clone_size: NA; v_call: TRBV5-6; cdr3_aa: ASSFGTGGNQPQH
clone_size: NA; v_call: TRBV28; cdr3_aa: ASSFLFSNQPQH
clone_size: NA; v_call: TRBV5-4; cdr3_aa: ASSVTGTPNYGYT
clone_size: NA; v_call: TRBV7-6; cdr3_aa: ASSLGRTVPDSPLH
clone_size: once; v_call: TRBV5-8; cdr3_aa: ASSFTGEAETQY
clone_size: NA; v_call: TRBV7-2; cdr3_aa: ASSLEWRTGIPSYEQY
clone_size: once; v_call: TRBV7-2; cdr3_aa: ASSFTPPGGYT
clone_size: NA; v_call: TRBV30; cdr3_aa: AWSVYRTGRYGYT
clone_size: NA; v_call: TRBV19; cdr3_aa: ASSKGSGGVSYQETQY
clone_size: NA; v_call: TRBV6-1; cdr3_aa: ASSEWQLAGGGVADTQY
clone_size: once; v_call: TRBV28; cdr3_aa: ASSPGQARGIF
clone_size: NA; v_call: TRBV5-1; cdr3_aa: ASSLVPGAFYEQY
clone_size: few; v_call: TRBV11-2; cdr3_aa: ASSLGTGGRYGYT
clone_size: NA; v_call: TRBV23-1; cdr3_aa: ASSPRWSSYNEQF
clone_size: NA; v_call: TRBV14; cdr3_aa: ASSQELNMDEQF
clone_size: NA; v_call: TRBV6-2/TRBV6-3; cdr3_aa: ASSYARRGRGSNQPQH
clone_size: NA; v_call: TRBV19; cdr3_aa: ASSTLRQNTEAF
clone_size: NA; v_call: TRBV7-8; cdr3_aa: ASSYTGVDEQY
clone_size: NA; v_call: TRBV19; cdr3_aa: ASSIRRGGGNSNQPQH
clone_size: NA; v_call: TRBV5-1; cdr3_aa: ASSPGLANTGELF
clone_size: NA; v_call: TRBV24-1; cdr3_aa: ATSEGLGGGPGETQY